The next 2 T cell receptor beta chains were all read from a single sample in a study of early stage breast cancer tumors. Using immunoSEQ multiplex PCR, the repertoire was profiled, and TCRdb retains in-frame clones only, with some absent. The sample has over 45,000 clones; approximately 80% are singletons. The sequencing input was blood. Every receptor here comes from a person aged 45 to 59 with breast cancer.

The chain has TRBV2 and TRBJ1-5, with D perhaps TRBD1 (6 bases). Trimming shortened V by 0 bases and J by 0 bases, and 9 bases separated the two germline ends. This CDR3 region has 16 residues. Germline V gene lookup returns CDR1 SNHLY and CDR2 FYNNEI. CDR3 coding DNA: TGTGCCAGCAGTGAAGCGGGGGACACTAGCAATCAGCCCCAGCATTTT. It yields the protein CASSEAGDTSNQPQHF.

The chain employs TRBV6-5 and TRBJ2-1; possible D gene TRBD2, 6 bases. The CDR3 spans 15 residues. V lost 6 bases and J 0 bases, leaving 12 bases between the germline ends. Germline CDR1 is MNHEY and CDR2 is SVGAGI. The CDR3, as DNA: TGTGCCAGCAGGTTACGGGGGTACTCCTACAATGAGCAGTTCTTC. Translated: CASRLRGYSYNEQFF.